A selection of T cell receptor beta chains follows, all from one sample in a study of T-cell memory formation after mild COVID-19. From the 5' RACE reads, TCRdb called clonotypes with MiXCR, one entry per CDR3 protein. This table holds 350,000 to 500,000 distinct CDR3 sequences, roughly 20% found once. Sequencing was carried out using PBMCs or a T cell subset sorted from them (not recorded which). The receptors come from an adult woman who had mild COVID-19 (a few samples of this study predate the infection). Cell type and time point are not known. The CDR3 runs from the conserved cysteine through the conserved F or W. Each record gives: clone size, J gene, V gene, CDR3 protein. Expanded clones are given a class, and other clones once, few, many or no size at all.

>few|TRBJ1-3|TRBV7-2
CASSSTSGGGNTIYF
>few|TRBJ2-2|TRBV11-3
CASQEGGPTGELFF
>.|TRBJ1-2|TRBV3-1
CASSRGQTIYGYTF
>.|TRBJ2-7|TRBV29-1
CSAAGLGDEQYF
>.|TRBJ2-5|TRBV14
CASSQDQYRVQETQYF
>.|TRBJ1-1|TRBV12-3/TRBV12-4
CASSFQVGADTEAFF
>.|TRBJ1-1|TRBV2
CASSEARQGRTEAFF
>few|TRBJ2-3|TRBV12-3/TRBV12-4
CASRWDREGEDTQYF
>.|TRBJ2-7|TRBV18
CASSPRGQGEQYF
>few|TRBJ1-2|TRBV7-9
CASSQTGLLAYGYTF
>.|TRBJ2-7|TRBV5-6
CASSWAEAYEQYF
>.|TRBJ1-1|TRBV18
CASSPGESGLAFF
>.|TRBJ1-2|TRBV20-1
CSARDLQGNYGYTF
>many|TRBJ1-1|TRBV20-1
CSAPDTKNTEAFF
>few|TRBJ1-2|TRBV30
CAWVPKAGHYGYTF
>few|TRBJ1-2|TRBV5-6
CASSLRGQGSGYTF
>.|TRBJ2-7|TRBV12-3/TRBV12-4
CASSTRTYEQYF
>.|TRBJ1-5|TRBV12-3/TRBV12-4
CASSSSQYPNQPQHF
>few|TRBJ1-1|TRBV7-2
CASSRTYSKGVNTEAFF
>few|TRBJ1-1|TRBV5-1
CASSLEGRTAIEAFF
>many|TRBJ1-1|TRBV5-1
CASSLGGDSEAFF
>once|TRBJ2-3|TRBV9
CASSASGGAGDTQYF
>.|TRBJ2-1|TRBV12-3/TRBV12-4
CASSADSEQFF
>.|TRBJ2-3|TRBV6-1
CASSEDGGTDTQYF
>.|TRBJ1-4|TRBV5-1
CASSLDQGKEKLFF
>.|TRBJ1-2|TRBV6-1
CASRDTWGASYTF
>few|TRBJ2-3|TRBV15
CATSRDLEGGRTDTQYF
>few|TRBJ2-1|TRBV20-1
CSAPRQGLSYNEQFF
>many|TRBJ1-1|TRBV2
CASSGQPNTEAFF
>.|TRBJ2-1|TRBV20-1
CSARDPTGGQGDEQFF
>.|TRBJ2-3|TRBV27
CASGFTDTQYF
>.|TRBJ1-1|TRBV7-3
CASSLGTGATEAFF
>.|TRBJ2-1|TRBV4-2
CASSPLGLAGLNEQFF
>many|TRBJ2-7|TRBV7-3
CASSPIGGVNEQYF
>few|TRBJ2-7|TRBV2
CASSQTGWGQYF
>many|TRBJ1-4|TRBV7-2
CASSFGFSDEKLFF
>few|TRBJ2-1|TRBV20-1
CSAILTGGVYNEQFF
>few|TRBJ2-7|TRBV7-2
CASSSVGTSGSYEQYF
>few|TRBJ1-1|TRBV6-2/TRBV6-3
CASSYSLPEDRAGAEAFF
>few|TRBJ1-2|TRBV5-1
CASSWDTTDYTF
>.|TRBJ1-2|TRBV11-2
CASSWDLPNYGYTF
>few|TRBJ1-5|TRBV5-1
CASSLDGSSNQPQHF
>few|TRBJ2-5|TRBV6-2/TRBV6-3
CASSLASGSLKTQYF
>many|TRBJ2-4|TRBV27
CASSPYGSSGNIQYF
>.|TRBJ1-2|TRBV20-1
CSARLRDRGFMGPKNMGGYTF
>.|TRBJ2-1|TRBV3-1
CASSQDRLGGEQFF
>.|TRBJ1-5|TRBV4-2
CASSQEQGGAPQHF
>few|TRBJ1-2|TRBV7-2
CASSPFYGYTF
>few|TRBJ1-2|TRBV6-2/TRBV6-3
CASSYGTGSQGRGYTF
>many|TRBJ1-6|TRBV9
CASSVEPGTYNSPLHF
>.|TRBJ2-7|TRBV21-1
CASSKAGTGWEQYF
>many|TRBJ2-5|TRBV7-9
CASRVQGFQTQYF
>few|TRBJ2-2|TRBV19
CASSGQDGTGELFF
>few|TRBJ2-3|TRBV4-2
CASSLDRGLAGVGTDTQYF
>few|TRBJ2-7|TRBV24-1
CATSDPRDRTYEQYF
>many|TRBJ2-1|TRBV5-1
CASSLGSYNEQFF
>.|TRBJ2-5|TRBV7-3
CASSRIAGGRETQYF
>.|TRBJ1-2|TRBV4-1
CASTLTGEVPSGYTF
>.|TRBJ2-7|TRBV30
CAWSATLNEQYF